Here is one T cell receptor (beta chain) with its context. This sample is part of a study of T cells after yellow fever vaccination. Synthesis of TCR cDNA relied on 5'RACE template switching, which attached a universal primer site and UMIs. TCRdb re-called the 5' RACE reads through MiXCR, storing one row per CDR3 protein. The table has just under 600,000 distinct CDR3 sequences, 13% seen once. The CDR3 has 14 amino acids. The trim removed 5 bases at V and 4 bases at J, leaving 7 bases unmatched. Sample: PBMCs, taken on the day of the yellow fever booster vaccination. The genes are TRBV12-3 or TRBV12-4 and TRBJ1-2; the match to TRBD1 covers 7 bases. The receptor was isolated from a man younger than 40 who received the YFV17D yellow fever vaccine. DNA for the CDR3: TGTGCCAGCAGTCGCACGGACAGGTCCTATGGCTACACCTTC. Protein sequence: CASSRTDRSYGYTF.